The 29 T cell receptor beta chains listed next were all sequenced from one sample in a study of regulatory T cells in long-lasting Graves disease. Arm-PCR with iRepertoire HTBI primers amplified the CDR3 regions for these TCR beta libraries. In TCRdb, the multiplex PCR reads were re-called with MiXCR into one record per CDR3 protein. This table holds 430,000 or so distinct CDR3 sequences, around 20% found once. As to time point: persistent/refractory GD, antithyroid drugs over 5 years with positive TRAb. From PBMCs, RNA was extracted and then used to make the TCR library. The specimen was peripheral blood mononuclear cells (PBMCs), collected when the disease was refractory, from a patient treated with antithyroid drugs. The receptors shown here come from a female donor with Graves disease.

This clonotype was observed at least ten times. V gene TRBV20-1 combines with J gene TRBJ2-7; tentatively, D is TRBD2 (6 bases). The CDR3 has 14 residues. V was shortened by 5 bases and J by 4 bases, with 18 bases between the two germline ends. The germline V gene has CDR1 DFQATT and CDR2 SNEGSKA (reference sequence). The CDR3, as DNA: TGCAGTGCTCCCTTAGCGGAGTCAGCGTACGAGCAGTACTTC. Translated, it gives CSAPLAESAYEQYF.

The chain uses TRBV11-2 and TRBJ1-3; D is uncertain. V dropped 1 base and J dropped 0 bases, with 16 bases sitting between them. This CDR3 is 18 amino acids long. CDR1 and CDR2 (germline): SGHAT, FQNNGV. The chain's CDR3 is CASSLGMVGLSSGNTIYF. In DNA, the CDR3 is TGTGCCAGCAGCTTAGGTATGGTCGGCCTAAGCTCTGGAAACACCATATATTTT.

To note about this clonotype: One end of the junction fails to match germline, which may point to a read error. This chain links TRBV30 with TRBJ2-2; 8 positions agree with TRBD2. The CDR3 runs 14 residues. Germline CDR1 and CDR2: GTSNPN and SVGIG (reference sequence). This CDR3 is CALKSAGAAGKLFF. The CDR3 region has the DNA TGTGCCTTGAAGTCAGCGGGGGCCGCCGGGAAGCTGTTTTTT.

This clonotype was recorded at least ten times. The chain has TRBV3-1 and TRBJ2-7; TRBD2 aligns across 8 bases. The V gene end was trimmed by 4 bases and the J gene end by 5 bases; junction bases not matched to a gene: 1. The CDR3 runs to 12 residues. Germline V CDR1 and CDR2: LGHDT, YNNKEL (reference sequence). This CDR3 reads CASSPGLDEQYF. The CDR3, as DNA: TGTGCCAGCAGCCCGGGACTAGACGAGCAGTACTTC.

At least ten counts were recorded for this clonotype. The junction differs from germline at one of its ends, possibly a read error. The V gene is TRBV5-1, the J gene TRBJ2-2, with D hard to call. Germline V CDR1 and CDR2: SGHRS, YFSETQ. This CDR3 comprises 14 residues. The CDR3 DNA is TGTGCCAGCAGTTGGACGGCGAACACCGGGGAGCTGTTTTTT. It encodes CASSWTANTGELFF.

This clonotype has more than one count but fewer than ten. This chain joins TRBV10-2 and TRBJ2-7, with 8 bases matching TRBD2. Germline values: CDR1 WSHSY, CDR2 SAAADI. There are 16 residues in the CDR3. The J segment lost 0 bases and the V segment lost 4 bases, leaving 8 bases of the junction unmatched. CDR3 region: CASSGGVSGSSYEQYF. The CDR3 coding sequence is TGCGCCAGCAGTGGTGGGGTAAGCGGGAGCTCCTACGAGCAGTACTTC.

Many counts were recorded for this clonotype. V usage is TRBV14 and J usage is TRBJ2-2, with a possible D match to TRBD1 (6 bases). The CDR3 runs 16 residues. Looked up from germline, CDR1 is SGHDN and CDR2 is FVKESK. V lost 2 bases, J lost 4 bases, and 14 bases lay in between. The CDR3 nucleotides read TGTGCCAGCAGCCAAAGGCCCAGGACAGCCACCGGGGAGCTGTTTTTT. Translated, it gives CASSQRPRTATGELFF.

CDR3: CASSLGRVGAYEQYF. The CDR3 DNA sequence: TGTGCCAGCAGCTTAGGGAGGGTTGGGGCTTACGAGCAGTACTTC. The V gene is TRBV13, the J gene TRBJ2-7; D may be TRBD1 or TRBD2 (5 bases each). Germline V gives CDR1 PRHDT, CDR2 FYEKMQ (reference sequence). CDR3 length: 15 amino acids. The V end lost 0 bases, the J end lost 4 bases, and 13 bases lay between the germline ends.

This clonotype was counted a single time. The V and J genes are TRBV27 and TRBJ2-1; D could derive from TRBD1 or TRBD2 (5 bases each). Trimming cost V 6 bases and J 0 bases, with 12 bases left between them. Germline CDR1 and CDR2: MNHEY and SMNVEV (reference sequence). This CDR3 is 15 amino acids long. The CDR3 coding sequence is TGTGCCAGCAGCCTGTTGAGGGGCTCCTACAATGAGCAGTTCTTC. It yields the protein CASSLLRGSYNEQFF.

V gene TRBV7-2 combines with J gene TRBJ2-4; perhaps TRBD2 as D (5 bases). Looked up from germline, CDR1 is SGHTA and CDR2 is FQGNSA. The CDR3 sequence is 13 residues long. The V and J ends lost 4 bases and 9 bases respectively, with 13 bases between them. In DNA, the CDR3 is TGTGCCAGCAGCTCCGACGGGAAGGGCATTCAGTACTTC. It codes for CASSSDGKGIQYF.

The CDR3 DNA is TGCAGTGCACCCGGGACAGGGTGGAATCAGCCCCAGCATTTT. This gives the protein CSAPGTGWNQPQHF. This chain connects TRBV20-1 to TRBJ1-5, with 9 bases identical to TRBD1. Losses at the gene ends were 6 bases for V and 4 bases for J; bases not matched to a gene: 7. Germline V CDR1 and CDR2: DFQATT, SNEGSKA (reference sequence). CDR3 length equals 14 residues.

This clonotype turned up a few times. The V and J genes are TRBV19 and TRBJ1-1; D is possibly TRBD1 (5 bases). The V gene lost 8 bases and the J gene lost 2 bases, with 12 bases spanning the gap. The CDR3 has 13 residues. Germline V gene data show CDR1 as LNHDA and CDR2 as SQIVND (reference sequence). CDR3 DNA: TGTGCCAGTGGGACCCCAAAAAACACTGAAGCTTTCTTT. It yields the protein CASGTPKNTEAFF. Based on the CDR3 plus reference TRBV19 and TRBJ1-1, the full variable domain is DGGITQSPKYLFRKEGQNVTLSCEQNLNHDAMYWYRQDPGQGLRLIYYSQIVNDFQKGDIAEGYSVSREKKESFPLTVTSAQKNPTAFYLCASGTPKNTEAFFGQGTRLTVV.

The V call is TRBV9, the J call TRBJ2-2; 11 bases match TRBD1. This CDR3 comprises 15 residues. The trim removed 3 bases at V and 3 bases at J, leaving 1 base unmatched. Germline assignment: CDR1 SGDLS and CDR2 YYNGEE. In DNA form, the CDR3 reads TGTGCCAGCAGCGGGACAGGGGGCCACACCGGGGAGCTGTTTTTT. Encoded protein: CASSGTGGHTGELFF. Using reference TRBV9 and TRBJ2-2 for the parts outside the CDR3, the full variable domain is DSGVTQTPKHLITATGQRVTLRCSPRSGDLSVYWYQQSLDQGLQFLIQYYNGEERAKGNILERFSAQQFPDLHSELNLSSLELGDSALYFCASSGTGGHTGELFFGEGSRLTVL.

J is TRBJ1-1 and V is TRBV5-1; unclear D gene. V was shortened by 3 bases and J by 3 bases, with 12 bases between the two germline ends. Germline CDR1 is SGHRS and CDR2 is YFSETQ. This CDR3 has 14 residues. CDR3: CASSWEVRDTEAFF. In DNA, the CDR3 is TGCGCCAGCAGCTGGGAGGTGAGGGACACTGAAGCTTTCTTT.

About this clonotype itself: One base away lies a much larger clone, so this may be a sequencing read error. DNA of the CDR3: TGTGCCAGCATTGAGAACCTCCCTAATCCACCCCTCCACTTT. Its protein product is CASIENLPNPPLHF. The rearrangement links TRBV6-1 to TRBJ1-6; D unresolved. This CDR3 spans 14 amino acids. CDR1 MNHNS and CDR2 SASEGT come from the germline V gene.

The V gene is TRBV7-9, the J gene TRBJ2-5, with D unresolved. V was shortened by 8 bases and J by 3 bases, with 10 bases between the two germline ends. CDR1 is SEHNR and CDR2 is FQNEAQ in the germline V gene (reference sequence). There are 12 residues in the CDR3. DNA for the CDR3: TGTGCCAGCGGCTCATGGGAAGAGACCCAGTACTTC. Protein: CASGSWEETQYF.

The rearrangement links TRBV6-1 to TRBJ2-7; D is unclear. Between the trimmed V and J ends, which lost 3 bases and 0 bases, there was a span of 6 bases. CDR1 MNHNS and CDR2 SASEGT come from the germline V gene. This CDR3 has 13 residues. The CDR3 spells CASSEAISYEQYF. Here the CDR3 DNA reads TGTGCCAGCAGTGAGGCGATCTCCTACGAGCAGTACTTC.

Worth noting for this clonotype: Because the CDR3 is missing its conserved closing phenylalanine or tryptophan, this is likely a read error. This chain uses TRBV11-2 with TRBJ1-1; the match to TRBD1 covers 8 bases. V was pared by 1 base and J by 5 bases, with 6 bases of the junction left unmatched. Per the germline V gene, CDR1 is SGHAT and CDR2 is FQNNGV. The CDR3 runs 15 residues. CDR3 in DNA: TGTGCCAGCAGCTTAGTTCAGGGGGCCTATACTGAAGCTTTCTCT. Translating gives CASSLVQGAYTEAFS.

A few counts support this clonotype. The CDR3 bases are TGTGCCAGCAGTTACTCACGGACAAACTACGAGCAGTACTTC. It specifies CASSYSRTNYEQYF. The rearrangement links TRBV6-5 to TRBJ2-7, with D possibly TRBD1 on 5 matching bases. V was shortened by 0 bases and J by 3 bases, with 9 bases between the two germline ends. CDR1 and CDR2 from the germline V gene are MNHEY and SVGAGI. The CDR3 runs 14 residues.

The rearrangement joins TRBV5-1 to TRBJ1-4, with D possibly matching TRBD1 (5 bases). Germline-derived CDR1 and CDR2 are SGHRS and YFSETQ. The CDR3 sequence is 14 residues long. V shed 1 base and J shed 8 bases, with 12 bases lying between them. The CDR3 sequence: CASSLIQGGEKLFF. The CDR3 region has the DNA TGCGCCAGCAGCTTGATCCAGGGCGGGGAAAAACTGTTTTTT.

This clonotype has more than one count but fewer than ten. This chain's CDR3 is CASSEVSWGRETYGYTF. CDR3 bases: TGTGCCAGCAGTGAAGTGTCTTGGGGCAGGGAGACCTATGGCTACACCTTC. The chain recombines TRBV6-1 with TRBJ1-2, with a possible D match to TRBD1 (5 bases). CDR1 is MNHNS, CDR2 SASEGT, per germline. V was shortened by 1 base and J by 4 bases, with 19 bases between the two germline ends. The CDR3 has 17 residues.

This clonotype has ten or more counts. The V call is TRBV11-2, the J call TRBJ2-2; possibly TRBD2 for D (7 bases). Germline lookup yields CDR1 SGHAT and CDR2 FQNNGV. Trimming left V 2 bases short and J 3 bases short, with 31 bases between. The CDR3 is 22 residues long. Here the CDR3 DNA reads TGTGCCAGCAGCTTACCTCGGGGGGCTAGCGGAACCTTAAGAGGTGACACCGGGGAGCTGTTTTTT. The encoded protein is CASSLPRGASGTLRGDTGELFF.

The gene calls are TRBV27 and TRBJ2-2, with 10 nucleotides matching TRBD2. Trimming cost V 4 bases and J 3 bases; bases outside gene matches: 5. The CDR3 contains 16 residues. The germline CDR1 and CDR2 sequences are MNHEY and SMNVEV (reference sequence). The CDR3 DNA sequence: TGTGCCAGCAGTTCCTTACTAGCGGGGTACACCGGGGAGCTGTTTTTT. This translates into CASSSLLAGYTGELFF.

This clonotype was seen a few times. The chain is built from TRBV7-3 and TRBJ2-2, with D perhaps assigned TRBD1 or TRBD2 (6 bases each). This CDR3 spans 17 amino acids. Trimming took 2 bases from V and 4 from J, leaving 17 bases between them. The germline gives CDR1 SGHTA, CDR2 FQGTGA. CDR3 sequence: CASSLVGGARVTGELFF. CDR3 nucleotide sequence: TGTGCCAGCAGCTTAGTGGGGGGCGCCAGGGTCACCGGGGAGCTGTTTTTT.

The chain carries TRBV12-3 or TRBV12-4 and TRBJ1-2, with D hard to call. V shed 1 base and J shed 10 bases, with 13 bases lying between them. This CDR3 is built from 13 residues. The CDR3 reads CASSLETAASYTF. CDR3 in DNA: TGTGCCAGCAGTTTAGAGACGGCGGCCTCCTACACCTTC.

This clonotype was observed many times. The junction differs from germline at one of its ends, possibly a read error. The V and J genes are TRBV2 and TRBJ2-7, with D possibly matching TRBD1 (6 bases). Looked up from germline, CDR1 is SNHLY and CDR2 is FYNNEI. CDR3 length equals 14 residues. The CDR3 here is CTSSQGDRPYEQYF. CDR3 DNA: TGTACCAGCAGCCAAGGAGACAGGCCATACGAGCAGTACTTC. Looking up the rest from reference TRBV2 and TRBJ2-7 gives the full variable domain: EPEVTQTPSHQVTQMGQEVILRCVPISNHLYFYWYRQILGQKVEFLVSFYNNEISEKSEIFDDQFSVERPDGSNFTLKIRSTKLEDSAMYFCTSSQGDRPYEQYFGPGTRLTVT.

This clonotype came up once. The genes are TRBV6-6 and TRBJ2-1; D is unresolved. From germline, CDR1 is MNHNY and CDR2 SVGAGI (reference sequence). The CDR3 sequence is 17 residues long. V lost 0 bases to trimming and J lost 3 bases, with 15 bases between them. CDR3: CASSYSASQDLYNEQFF. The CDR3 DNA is TGTGCCAGCAGTTACTCGGCCAGTCAGGATCTCTACAATGAGCAGTTCTTC.

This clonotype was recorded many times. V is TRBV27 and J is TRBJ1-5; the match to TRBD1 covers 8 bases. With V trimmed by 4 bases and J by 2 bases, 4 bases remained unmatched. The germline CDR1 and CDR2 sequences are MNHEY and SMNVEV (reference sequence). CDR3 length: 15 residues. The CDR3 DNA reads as TGTGCCAGCAGTTCAGGGGGCATGGGCAATCAGCCCCAGCATTTT. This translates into CASSSGGMGNQPQHF.

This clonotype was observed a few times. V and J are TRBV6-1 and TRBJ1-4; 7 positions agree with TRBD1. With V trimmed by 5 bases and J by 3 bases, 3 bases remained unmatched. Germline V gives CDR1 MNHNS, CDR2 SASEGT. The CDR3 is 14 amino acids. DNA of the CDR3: TGTGCCAGCAGTACAGGGGCTTCTAATGAAAAACTGTTTTTT. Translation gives CASSTGASNEKLFF.